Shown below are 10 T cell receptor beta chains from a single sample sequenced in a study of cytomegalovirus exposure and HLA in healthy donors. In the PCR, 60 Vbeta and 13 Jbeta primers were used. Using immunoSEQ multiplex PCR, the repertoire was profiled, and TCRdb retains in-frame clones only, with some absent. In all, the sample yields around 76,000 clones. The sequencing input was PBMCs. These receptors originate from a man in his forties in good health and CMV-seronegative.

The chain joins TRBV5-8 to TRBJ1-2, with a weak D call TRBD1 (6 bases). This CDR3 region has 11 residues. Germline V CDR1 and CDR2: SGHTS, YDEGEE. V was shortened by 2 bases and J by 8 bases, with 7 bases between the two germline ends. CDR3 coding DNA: TGTGCCAGCAGCTTAGGGGGAGGCTACACCTTC. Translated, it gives CASSLGGGYTF.

The CDR3 loop is CASSQEGRSYGYTF. The CDR3 region has the DNA TGCGCCAGCAGCCAAGAGGGGCGGAGCTATGGCTACACCTTC. This chain links TRBV4-3 with TRBJ1-2; possible D gene TRBD1, 5 bases. V lost 0 bases and J 4 bases, leaving 9 bases between the germline ends. Germline values: CDR1 LGHNA, CDR2 YSLEER. The CDR3 has 14 amino acids.

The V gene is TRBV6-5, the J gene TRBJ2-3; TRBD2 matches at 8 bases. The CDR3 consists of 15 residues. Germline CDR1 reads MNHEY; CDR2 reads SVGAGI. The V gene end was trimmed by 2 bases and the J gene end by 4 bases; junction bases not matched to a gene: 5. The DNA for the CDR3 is TGTGCCAGCAGTTACCCAGCGGGAGACCCAGATACGCAGTATTTT. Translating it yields CASSYPAGDPDTQYF.

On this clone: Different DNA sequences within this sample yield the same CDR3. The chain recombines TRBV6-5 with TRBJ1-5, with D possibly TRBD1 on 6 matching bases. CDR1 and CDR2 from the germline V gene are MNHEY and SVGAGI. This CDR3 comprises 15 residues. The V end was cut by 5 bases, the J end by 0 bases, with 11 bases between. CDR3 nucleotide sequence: TGTGCCAGCAGTCCTACAGGGAATAGCAATCAGCCCCAGCATTTT. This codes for CASSPTGNSNQPQHF.

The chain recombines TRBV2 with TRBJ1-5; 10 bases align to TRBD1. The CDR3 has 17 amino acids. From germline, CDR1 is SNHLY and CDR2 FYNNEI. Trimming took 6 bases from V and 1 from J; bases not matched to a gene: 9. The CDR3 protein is CASREARQGASNQPQHF. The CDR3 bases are TGTGCCAGCAGAGAGGCTCGACAGGGGGCGAGCAATCAGCCCCAGCATTTT. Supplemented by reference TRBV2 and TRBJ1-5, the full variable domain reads EPEVTQTPSHQVTQMGQEVILRCVPISNHLYFYWYRQILGQKVEFLVSFYNNEISEKSEIFDDQFSVERPDGSNFTLKIRSTKLEDSAMYFCASREARQGASNQPQHFGDGTRLSIL.

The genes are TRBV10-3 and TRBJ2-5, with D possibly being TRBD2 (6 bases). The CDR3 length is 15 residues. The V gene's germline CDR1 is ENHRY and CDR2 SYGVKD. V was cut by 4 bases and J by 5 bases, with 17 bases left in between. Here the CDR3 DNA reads TGTGCCATCAGTGCCCAGCTAGCTAGCGTGGAGACCCAGTACTTC. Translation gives CAISAQLASVETQYF.

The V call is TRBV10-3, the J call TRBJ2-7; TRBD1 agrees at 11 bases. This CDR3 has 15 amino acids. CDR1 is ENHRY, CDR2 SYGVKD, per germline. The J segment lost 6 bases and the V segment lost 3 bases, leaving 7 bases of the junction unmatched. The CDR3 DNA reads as TGTGCCATCAGTGATCTACGGGACAGGGGGTCCGAGCAGTACTTC. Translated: CAISDLRDRGSEQYF.

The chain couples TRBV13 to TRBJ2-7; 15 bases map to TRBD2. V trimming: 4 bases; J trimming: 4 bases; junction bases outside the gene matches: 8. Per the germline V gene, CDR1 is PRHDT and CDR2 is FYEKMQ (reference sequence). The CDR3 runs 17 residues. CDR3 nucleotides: TGTGCCAGCAGCTCGGGGGGACTAGCGGGGGGATTGTACGAGCAGTACTTC. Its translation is CASSSGGLAGGLYEQYF.

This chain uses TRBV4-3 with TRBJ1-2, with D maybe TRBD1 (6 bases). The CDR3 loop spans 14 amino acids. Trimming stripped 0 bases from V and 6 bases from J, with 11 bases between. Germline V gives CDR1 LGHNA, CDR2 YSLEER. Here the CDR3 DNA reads TGCGCCAGCAGCCAAGACAGGGGCGGAGATGGCTACACCTTC. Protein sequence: CASSQDRGGDGYTF.

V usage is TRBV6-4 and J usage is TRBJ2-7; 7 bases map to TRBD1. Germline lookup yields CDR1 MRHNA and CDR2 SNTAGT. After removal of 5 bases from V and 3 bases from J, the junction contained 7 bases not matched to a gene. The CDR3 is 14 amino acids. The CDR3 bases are TGTGCCAGCAGTCCAGGGACAGATAACTACGAGCAGTACTTC. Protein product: CASSPGTDNYEQYF.